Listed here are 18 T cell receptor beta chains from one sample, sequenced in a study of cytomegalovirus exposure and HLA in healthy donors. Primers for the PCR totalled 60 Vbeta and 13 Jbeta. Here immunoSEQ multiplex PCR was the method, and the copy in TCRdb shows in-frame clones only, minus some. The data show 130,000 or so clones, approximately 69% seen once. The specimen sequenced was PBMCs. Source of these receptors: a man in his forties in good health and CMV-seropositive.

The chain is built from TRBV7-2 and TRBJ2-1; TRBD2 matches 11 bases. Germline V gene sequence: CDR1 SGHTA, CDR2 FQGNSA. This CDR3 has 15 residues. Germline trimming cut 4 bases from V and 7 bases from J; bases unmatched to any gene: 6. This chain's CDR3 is CASSSLAGGRNEQFF. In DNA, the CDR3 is TGTGCCAGCAGCTCTTTAGCGGGAGGGAGGAATGAGCAGTTCTTC.

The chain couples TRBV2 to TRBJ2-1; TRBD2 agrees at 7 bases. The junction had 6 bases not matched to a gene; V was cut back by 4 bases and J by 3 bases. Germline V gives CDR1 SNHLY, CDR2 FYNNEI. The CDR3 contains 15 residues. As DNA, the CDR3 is TGTGCCAGCAGTGGGCGGGGGAGGGTCTACAATGAGCAGTTCTTC. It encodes CASSGRGRVYNEQFF. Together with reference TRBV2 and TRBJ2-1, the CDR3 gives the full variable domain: EPEVTQTPSHQVTQMGQEVILRCVPISNHLYFYWYRQILGQKVEFLVSFYNNEISEKSEIFDDQFSVERPDGSNFTLKIRSTKLEDSAMYFCASSGRGRVYNEQFFGPGTRLTVL.

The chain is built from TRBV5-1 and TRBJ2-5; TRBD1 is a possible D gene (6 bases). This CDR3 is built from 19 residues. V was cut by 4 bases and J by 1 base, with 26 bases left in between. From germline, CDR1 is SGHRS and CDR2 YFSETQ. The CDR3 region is CASSLGPAWTEPVQETQYF. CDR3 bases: TGCGCCAGCAGCCTTGGCCCGGCTTGGACAGAACCCGTCCAAGAGACCCAGTACTTC.

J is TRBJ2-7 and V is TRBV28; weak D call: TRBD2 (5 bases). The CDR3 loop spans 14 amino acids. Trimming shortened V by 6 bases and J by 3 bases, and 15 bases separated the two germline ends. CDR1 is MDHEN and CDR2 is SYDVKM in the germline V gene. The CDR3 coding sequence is TGTGCCAGCAGCCCGGGGAGAGAGCTCTACGAGCAGTACTTC. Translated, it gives CASSPGRELYEQYF.

The chain's CDR3 is CASSITGTSAANEQFF. The CDR3 nucleotides read TGCGCCAGCAGCATAACCGGGACTTCCGCTGCCAATGAGCAGTTCTTC. The rearrangement links TRBV5-1 to TRBJ2-1, with D perhaps matching TRBD2 (6 bases). The CDR3 runs 16 residues. With 4 bases removed from V and 6 bases from J, the gap between germline ends came to 20 bases. Germline V lookup: CDR1 SGHRS, CDR2 YFSETQ.

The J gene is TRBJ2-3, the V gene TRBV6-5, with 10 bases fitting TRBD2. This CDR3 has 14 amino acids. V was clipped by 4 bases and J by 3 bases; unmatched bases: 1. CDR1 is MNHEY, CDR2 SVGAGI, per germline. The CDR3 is CASSSSGGTDTQYF. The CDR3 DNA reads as TGTGCCAGCAGTTCTAGCGGGGGAACAGATACGCAGTATTTT.

The CDR3 DNA follows: TGTGCCAGCAGCTCCCCCCGGGCAGGGGACTATGGCTACACCTTC. Translating gives CASSSPRAGDYGYTF. The chain recombines TRBV28 with TRBJ1-2; D perhaps matches TRBD1 (6 bases). Germline CDR1 is MDHEN and CDR2 is SYDVKM. With 6 bases removed from V and 3 bases from J, the gap between germline ends came to 17 bases. The CDR3 contains 15 residues.

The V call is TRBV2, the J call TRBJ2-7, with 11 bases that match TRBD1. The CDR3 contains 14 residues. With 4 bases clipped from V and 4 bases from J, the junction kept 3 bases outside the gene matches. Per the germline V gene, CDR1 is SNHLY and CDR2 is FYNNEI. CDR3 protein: CASSVDRGLYEQYF. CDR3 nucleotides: TGTGCCAGCAGTGTGGACAGGGGGCTGTACGAGCAGTACTTC.

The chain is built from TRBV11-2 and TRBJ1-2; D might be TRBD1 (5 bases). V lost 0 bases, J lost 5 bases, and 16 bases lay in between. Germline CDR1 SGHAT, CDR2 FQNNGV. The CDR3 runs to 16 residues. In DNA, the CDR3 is TGTGCCAGCAGCTTAGATGGTTCTGGGGGGGAGTATGGCTACACCTTC. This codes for CASSLDGSGGEYGYTF.

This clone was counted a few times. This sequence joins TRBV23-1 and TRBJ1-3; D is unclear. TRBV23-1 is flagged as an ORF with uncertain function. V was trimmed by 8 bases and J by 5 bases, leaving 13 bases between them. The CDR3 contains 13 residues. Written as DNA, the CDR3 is TGCGCCAGCGCTCAGATGACAAGAAACACCATATATTTT. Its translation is CASAQMTRNTIYF.

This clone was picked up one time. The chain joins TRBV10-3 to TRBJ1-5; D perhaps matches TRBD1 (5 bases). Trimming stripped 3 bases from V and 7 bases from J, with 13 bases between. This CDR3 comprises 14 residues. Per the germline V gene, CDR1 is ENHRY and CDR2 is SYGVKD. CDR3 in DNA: TGTGCCATCAGTGATTGGCAGGGAGGCCAGCCCCAGCATTTT. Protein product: CAISDWQGGQPQHF.

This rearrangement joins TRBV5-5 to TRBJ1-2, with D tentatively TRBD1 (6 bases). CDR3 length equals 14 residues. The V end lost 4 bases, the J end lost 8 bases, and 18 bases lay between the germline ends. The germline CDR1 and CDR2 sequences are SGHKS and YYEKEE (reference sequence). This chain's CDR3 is CASSALGDNNGYTF. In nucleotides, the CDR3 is TGTGCCAGCAGCGCCCTTGGGGACAATAACGGCTACACCTTC.

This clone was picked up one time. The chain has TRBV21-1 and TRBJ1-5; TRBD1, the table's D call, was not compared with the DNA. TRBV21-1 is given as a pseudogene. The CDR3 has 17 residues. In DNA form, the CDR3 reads TGTGCCAGCAGCCCCGGACAGAAGAATAATAGCAATCAGCCCCAGCATTTT. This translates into CASSPGQKNNSNQPQHF.

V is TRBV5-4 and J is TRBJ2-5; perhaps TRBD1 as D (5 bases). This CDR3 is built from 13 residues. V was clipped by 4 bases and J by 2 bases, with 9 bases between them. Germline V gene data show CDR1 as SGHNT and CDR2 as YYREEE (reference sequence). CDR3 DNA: TGTGCCAGCAGCATGACAGATCAAGAGACCCAGTACTTC. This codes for CASSMTDQETQYF.

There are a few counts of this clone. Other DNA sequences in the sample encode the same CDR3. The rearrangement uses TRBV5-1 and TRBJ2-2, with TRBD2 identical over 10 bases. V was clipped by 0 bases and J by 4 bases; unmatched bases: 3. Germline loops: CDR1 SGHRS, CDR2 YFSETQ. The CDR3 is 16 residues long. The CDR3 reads CASSLGVAGGTGELFF. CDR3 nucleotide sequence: TGCGCCAGCAGCTTGGGAGTAGCGGGAGGCACCGGGGAGCTGTTTTTT.

This CDR3 is CASSQDTGLIQYF. The CDR3 DNA is TGCGCCAGCAGCCAAGATACGGGGTTGATTCAGTACTTC. The genes are TRBV4-1 and TRBJ2-4; D is perhaps TRBD2 (5 bases). V was pared by 0 bases and J by 10 bases, with 10 bases between. This CDR3 comprises 13 residues. Germline V CDR1 and CDR2: MGHRA, YSYEKL.

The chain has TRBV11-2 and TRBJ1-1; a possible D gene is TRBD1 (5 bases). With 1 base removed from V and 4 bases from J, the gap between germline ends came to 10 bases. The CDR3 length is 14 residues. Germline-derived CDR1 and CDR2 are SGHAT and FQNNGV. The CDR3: CASSLARVGTEAFF. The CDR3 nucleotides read TGTGCCAGCAGCTTAGCCAGGGTAGGCACTGAAGCTTTCTTT.

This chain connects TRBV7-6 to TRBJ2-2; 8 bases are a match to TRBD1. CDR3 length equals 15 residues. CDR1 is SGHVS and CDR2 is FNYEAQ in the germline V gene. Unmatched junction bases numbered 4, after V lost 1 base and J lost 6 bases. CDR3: CASSLGTGYSGELFF. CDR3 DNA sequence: TGTGCCAGCAGCTTAGGGACAGGGTACTCCGGGGAGCTGTTTTTT.